This T cell receptor beta chain stems from a study of control samples from healthy donors and cancer patients. The method was immunoSEQ multiplex PCR; TCRdb's version includes in-frame clones alone and lacks a portion of them. Seen here are over 100,000 clones, roughly 90% observed once, and the top ten hold less than 2.5%. This CDR3 region has 16 residues. V shed 4 bases, J shed 4 bases, and the junction held 9 bases outside the gene matches. Germline CDR1 is SGHRS and CDR2 is YFSETQ. The source of this sequence is a woman between 45 and 65 years old in good health. Material: blood. The chain recombines TRBV5-1 with TRBJ1-4; 8 nucleotides match TRBD1. The CDR3 DNA follows: TGCGCCAGCAGCCCGGGACAGGCTTGGGGTAATGAAAAACTGTTTTTT. Translating gives CASSPGQAWGNEKLFF.